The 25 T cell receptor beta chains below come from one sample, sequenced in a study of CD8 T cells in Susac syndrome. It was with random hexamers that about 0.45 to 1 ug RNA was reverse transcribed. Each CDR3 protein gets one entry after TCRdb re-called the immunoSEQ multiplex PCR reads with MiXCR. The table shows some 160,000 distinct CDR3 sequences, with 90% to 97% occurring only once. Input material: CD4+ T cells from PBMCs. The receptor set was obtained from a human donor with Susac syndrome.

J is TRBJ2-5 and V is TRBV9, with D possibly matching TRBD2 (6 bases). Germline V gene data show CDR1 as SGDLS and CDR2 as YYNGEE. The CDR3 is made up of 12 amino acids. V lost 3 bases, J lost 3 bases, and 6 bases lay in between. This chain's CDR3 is CASSAGEETQYF. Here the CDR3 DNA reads TGTGCCAGCAGCGCGGGGGAAGAGACCCAGTACTTC.

The CDR3 region has the DNA TGTGCCAGCGGGTCGAGGACTGGGGCCAACGTCCTGACTTTC. Its protein product is CASGSRTGANVLTF. The chain uses TRBV6-6 and TRBJ2-6; D gene ambiguous. V lost 8 bases to trimming and J lost 2 bases, with 10 bases between them. The germline gives CDR1 MNHNY, CDR2 SVGAGI (reference sequence). The CDR3 extends over 14 amino acids.

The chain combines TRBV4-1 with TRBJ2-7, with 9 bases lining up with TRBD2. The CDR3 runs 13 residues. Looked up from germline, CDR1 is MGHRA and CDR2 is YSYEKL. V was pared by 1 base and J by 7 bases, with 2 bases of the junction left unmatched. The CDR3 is CASSQVGLAEQYF. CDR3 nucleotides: TGCGCCAGCAGCCAAGTCGGACTAGCGGAGCAGTACTTC.

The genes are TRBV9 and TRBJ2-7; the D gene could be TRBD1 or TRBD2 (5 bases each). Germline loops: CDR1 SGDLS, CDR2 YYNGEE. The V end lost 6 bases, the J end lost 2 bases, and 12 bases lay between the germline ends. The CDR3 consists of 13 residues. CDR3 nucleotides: TGTGCCAGCAACCGGGACGGAACCTACGAGCAGTACTTC. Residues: CASNRDGTYEQYF.

The CDR3 loop is CASSDTGPSGGYTF. CDR3 sequence (DNA): TGTGCCAGCAGCGATACAGGGCCAAGTGGTGGCTACACCTTC. The J gene is TRBJ1-2, the V gene TRBV3-1, with a weak D call TRBD1 (6 bases). Germline CDR1 reads LGHDT; CDR2 reads YNNKEL (reference sequence). The length of the CDR3 is 14 residues. The V gene lost 5 bases and the J gene lost 7 bases, with 17 bases spanning the gap.

CDR3 sequence reads: CASSQALADEQYF. DNA for the CDR3: TGCGCCAGCAGCCAAGCACTAGCGGACGAGCAGTACTTC. V and J are TRBV4-1 and TRBJ2-7; 8 nucleotides line up with TRBD2. The CDR3 loop spans 13 amino acids. The germline CDR1 and CDR2 sequences are MGHRA and YSYEKL. V was clipped by 1 base and J by 5 bases; unmatched bases: 1.

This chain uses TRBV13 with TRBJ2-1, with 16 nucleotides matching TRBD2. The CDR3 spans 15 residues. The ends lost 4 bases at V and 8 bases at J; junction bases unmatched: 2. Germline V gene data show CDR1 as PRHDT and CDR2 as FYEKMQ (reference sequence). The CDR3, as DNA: TGTGCCAGCAGCTCGGGACTAGCGGGAGGGGATGAGCAGTTCTTC. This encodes CASSSGLAGGDEQFF.

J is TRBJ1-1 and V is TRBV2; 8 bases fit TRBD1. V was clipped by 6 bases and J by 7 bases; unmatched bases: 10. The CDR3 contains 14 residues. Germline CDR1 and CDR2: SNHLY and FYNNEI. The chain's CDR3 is CASSKRTGWGEAFF. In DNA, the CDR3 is TGTGCCAGCAGCAAACGGACAGGGTGGGGTGAAGCTTTCTTT.

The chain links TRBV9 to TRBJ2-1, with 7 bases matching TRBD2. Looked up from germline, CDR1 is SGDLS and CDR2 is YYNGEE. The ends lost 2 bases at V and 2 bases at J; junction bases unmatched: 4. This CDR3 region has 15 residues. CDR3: CASSVASGTYNEQFF. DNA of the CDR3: TGTGCCAGCAGCGTGGCTAGCGGTACCTACAATGAGCAGTTCTTC.

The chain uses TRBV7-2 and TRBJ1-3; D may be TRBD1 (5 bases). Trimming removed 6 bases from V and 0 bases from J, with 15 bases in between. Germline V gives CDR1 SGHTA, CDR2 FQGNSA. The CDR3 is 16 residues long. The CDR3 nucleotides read TGTGCCAGCAGTCCTTGGTCAGGGCTCTCTGGAAACACCATATATTTT. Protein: CASSPWSGLSGNTIYF. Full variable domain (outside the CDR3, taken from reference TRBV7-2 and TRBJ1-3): GAGVSQSPSNKVTEKGKDVELRCDPISGHTALYWYRQSLGQGLEFLIYFQGNSAPDKSGLPSDRFSAERTGGSVSTLTIQRTQQEDSAVYLCASSPWSGLSGNTIYFGEGSWLTVV.

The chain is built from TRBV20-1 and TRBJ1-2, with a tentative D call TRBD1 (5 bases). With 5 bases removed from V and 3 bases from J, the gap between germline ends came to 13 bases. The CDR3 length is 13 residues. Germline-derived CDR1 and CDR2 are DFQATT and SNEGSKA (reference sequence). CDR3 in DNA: TGCAGTGCTTTACCAGGGAGGGACTATGGCTACACCTTC. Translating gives CSALPGRDYGYTF.

CDR3 coding DNA: TGTGCCAGCAGCTCCTATCATGAGCAGTTCTTC. Protein sequence: CASSSYHEQFF. The J gene is TRBJ2-1, the V gene TRBV7-2; no firm D call. This CDR3 is built from 11 residues. V lost 4 bases, J lost 8 bases, and 6 bases lay in between. From germline, CDR1 is SGHTA and CDR2 FQGNSA. The full variable domain, rest sourced from reference TRBV7-2 and TRBJ2-1, is GAGVSQSPSNKVTEKGKDVELRCDPISGHTALYWYRQSLGQGLEFLIYFQGNSAPDKSGLPSDRFSAERTGGSVSTLTIQRTQQEDSAVYLCASSSYHEQFFGPGTRLTVL.

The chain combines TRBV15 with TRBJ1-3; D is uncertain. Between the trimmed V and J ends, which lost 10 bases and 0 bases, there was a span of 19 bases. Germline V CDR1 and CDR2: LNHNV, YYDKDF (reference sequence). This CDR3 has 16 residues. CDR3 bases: TGTGCCAAGACCAGAGTCACAGTCGGCTCTGGAAACACCATATATTTT. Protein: CAKTRVTVGSGNTIYF.

Here the CDR3 DNA reads TGTGCCAGCGGGTCGAACGGTCCTGGGGCCAACGTCCTGACTTTC. It codes for CASGSNGPGANVLTF. This chain links TRBV6-2 or TRBV6-3 with TRBJ2-6; no clear D gene. The CDR3 extends over 15 amino acids. Between the trimmed V and J ends, which lost 8 bases and 2 bases, there was a span of 13 bases. The germline V gene has CDR1 MNHEY and CDR2 SVGEGT.

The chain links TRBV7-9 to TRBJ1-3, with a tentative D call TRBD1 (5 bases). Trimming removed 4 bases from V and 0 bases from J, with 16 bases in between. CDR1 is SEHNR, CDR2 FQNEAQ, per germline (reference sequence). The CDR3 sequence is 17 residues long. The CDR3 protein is CASSSGGRTLSGNTIYF. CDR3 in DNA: TGTGCCAGCAGCTCTGGGGGGAGGACGCTCTCTGGAAACACCATATATTTT. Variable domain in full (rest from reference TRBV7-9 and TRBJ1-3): DTGVSQNPRHKITKRGQNVTFRCDPISEHNRLYWYRQTLGQGPEFLTYFQNEAQLEKSRLLSDRFSAERPKGSFSTLEIQRTEQGDSAMYLCASSSGGRTLSGNTIYFGEGSWLTVV.

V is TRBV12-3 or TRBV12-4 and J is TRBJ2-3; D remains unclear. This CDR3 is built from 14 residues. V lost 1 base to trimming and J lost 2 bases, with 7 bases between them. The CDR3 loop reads CASSLGVYTDTQYF. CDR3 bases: TGTGCCAGCAGTTTAGGGGTCTACACAGATACGCAGTATTTT.

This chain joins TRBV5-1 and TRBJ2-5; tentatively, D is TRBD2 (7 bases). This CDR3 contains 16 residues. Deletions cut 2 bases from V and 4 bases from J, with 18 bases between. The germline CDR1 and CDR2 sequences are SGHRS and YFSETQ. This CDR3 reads CASSLQPAGAGETQYF. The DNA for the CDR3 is TGCGCCAGCAGCTTACAACCTGCGGGGGCGGGAGAGACCCAGTACTTC. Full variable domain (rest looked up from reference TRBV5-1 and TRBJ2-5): KAGVTQTPRYLIKTRGQQVTLSCSPISGHRSVSWYQQTPGQGLQFLFEYFSETQRNKGNFPGRFSGRQFSNSRSEMNVSTLELGDSALYLCASSLQPAGAGETQYFGPGTRLLVL.

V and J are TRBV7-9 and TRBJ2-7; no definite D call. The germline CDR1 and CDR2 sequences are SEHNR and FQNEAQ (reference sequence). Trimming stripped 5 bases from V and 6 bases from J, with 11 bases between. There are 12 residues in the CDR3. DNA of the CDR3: TGTGCCAGCAGCGTCCAGGTCTCCGAGCAGTACTTC. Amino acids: CASSVQVSEQYF.

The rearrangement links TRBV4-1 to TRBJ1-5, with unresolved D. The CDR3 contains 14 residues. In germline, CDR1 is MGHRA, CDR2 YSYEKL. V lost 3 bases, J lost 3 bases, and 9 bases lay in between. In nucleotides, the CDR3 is TGCGCCAGCAGCCATATACAGATCAATCAGCCCCAGCATTTT. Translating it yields CASSHIQINQPQHF.

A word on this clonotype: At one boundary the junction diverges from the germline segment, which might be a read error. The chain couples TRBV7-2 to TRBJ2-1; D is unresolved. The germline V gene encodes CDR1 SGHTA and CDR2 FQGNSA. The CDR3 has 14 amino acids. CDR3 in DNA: TGTGCCAGCAGCTTAGCGGGATCATACACTGAGCAGTTCTTC. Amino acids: CASSLAGSYTEQFF. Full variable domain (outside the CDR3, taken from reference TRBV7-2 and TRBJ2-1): GAGVSQSPSNKVTEKGKDVELRCDPISGHTALYWYRQSLGQGLEFLIYFQGNSAPDKSGLPSDRFSAERTGGSVSTLTIQRTQQEDSAVYLCASSLAGSYTEQFFGPGTRLTVL.

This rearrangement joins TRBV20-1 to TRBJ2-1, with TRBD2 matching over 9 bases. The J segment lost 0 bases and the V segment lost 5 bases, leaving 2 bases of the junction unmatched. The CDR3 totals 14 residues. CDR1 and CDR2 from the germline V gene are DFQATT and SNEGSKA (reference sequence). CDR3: CSAVSGSSYNEQFF. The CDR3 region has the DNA TGCAGTGCTGTTAGCGGGAGCTCCTACAATGAGCAGTTCTTC.

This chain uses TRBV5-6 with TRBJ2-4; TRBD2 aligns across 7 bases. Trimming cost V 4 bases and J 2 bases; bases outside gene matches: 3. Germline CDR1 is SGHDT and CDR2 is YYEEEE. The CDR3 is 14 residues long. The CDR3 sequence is CASSTGTTKNIQYF. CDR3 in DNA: TGTGCCAGCAGCACCGGGACTACCAAAAACATTCAGTACTTC.

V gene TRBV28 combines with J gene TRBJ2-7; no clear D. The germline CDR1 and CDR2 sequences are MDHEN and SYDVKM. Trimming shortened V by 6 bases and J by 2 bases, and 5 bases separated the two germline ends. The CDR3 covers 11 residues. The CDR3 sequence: CASRNTYEQYF. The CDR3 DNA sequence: TGTGCCAGCAGGAACACCTACGAGCAGTACTTC.

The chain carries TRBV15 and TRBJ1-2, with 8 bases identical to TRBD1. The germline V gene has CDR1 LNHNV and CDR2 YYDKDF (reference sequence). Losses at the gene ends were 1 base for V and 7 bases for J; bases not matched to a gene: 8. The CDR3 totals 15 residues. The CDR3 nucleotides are TGTGCCACCAGCAGAGGCCAGACAGGGGTTGGTGGCTACACCTTC. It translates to CATSRGQTGVGGYTF.

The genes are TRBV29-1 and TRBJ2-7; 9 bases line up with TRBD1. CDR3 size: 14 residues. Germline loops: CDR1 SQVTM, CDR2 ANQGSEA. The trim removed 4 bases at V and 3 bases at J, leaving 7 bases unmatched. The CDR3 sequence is CSVGGGQGFYEQYF. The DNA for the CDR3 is TGCAGCGTTGGAGGGGGACAGGGCTTCTACGAGCAGTACTTC.